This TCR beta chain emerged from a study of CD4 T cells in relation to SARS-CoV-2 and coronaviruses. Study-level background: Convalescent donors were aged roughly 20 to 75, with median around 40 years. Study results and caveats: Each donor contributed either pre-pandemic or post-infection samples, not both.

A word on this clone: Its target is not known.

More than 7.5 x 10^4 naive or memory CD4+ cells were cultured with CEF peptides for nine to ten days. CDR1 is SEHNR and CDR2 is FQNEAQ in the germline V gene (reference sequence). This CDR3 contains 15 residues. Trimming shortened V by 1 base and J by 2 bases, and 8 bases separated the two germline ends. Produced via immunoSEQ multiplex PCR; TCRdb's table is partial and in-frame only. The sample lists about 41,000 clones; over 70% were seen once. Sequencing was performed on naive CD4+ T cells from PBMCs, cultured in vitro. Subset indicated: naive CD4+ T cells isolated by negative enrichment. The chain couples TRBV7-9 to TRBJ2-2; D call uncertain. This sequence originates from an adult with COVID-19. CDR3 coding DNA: TGTGCCAGCAGCTTAGTACAGTTAAACACCGGGGAGCTGTTTTTT. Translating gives CASSLVQLNTGELFF.